This TCR beta chain derives from a study of blood T cell repertoires in COVID-19. Sequenced by immunoSEQ multiplex PCR; TCRdb stores in-frame clones only, minus some. The sample holds about 110,000 clones, over 75% seen once. Germline V gene data show CDR1 as MDHEN and CDR2 as SYDVKM. With V trimmed by 5 bases and J by 1 base, 0 bases remained unmatched. This CDR3 has 14 residues. Sequencing was done on a sample of peripheral blood. The chain has TRBV28 and TRBJ1-1; 11 bases line up with TRBD1. This sequence was found in a woman in her 50s with acute or convalescent COVID-19. The CDR3 is CASSGQGANTEAFF. Written as DNA, the CDR3 is TGTGCCAGCAGTGGACAGGGGGCGAACACTGAAGCTTTCTTT.